The 10 T cell receptor beta chains below were found in one sample sequenced in a study of OX40 agonist ivuxolimab in advanced cancers. Sequenced by immunoSEQ multiplex PCR; TCRdb stores in-frame clones only, minus some. In the table there are tens of thousands of clones, around 81% of which are singletons. The starting material was CD4+ or CD8+ T cells sorted from blood, obtained in a trial of the OX40 agonist ivuxolimab. Receptors originate from an adult with an advanced solid tumor such as melanoma, head and neck, liver or kidney cancer.

This clone was observed once. DNA for the CDR3: TGTGCCAGCAGCTTGGGGACTAGCGGAGGCACAGATACGCAGTATTTT. Translation gives CASSLGTSGGTDTQYF. The J gene is TRBJ2-3, the V gene TRBV5-5; 10 bases are shared with TRBD2. V was clipped by 0 bases and J by 1 base; unmatched bases: 2. Germline V gives CDR1 SGHKS, CDR2 YYEKEE (reference sequence). This CDR3 region has 16 residues.

The rearrangement joins TRBV29-1 to TRBJ2-1; no definite D call. Germline V lookup: CDR1 SQVTM, CDR2 ANQGSEA. V gave up 7 bases and J gave up 3 bases, with 7 bases separating them. The CDR3 has 11 residues. The CDR3 bases are TGCAGCGCCCCTTACTACAATGAGCAGTTCTTC. Residues: CSAPYYNEQFF.

The chain employs TRBV27 and TRBJ2-6; D is possibly TRBD1 (6 bases). Germline V gene sequence: CDR1 MNHEY, CDR2 SMNVEV (reference sequence). Trimming took off 3 bases at V and 3 bases at J, with 12 bases between the two ends. The CDR3 spans 16 residues. The CDR3 DNA follows: TGTGCCAGCAGTTTGCTGGGGGCGGTTGGGGCCAACGTCCTGACTTTC. It encodes CASSLLGAVGANVLTF.

The genes are TRBV29-1 and TRBJ2-1, with unresolved D. The V and J ends lost 1 base and 4 bases respectively, with 14 bases between them. CDR3 length: 15 amino acids. Per germline, CDR1 SQVTM and CDR2 ANQGSEA. CDR3 nucleotide sequence: TGCAGCGTTGAAGGGGTCGGATCCCGATACAATGAGCAGTTCTTC. As protein: CSVEGVGSRYNEQFF.

The rearrangement joins TRBV7-9 to TRBJ1-1; no clear D gene. The germline V gene encodes CDR1 SEHNR and CDR2 FQNEAQ (reference sequence). V lost 0 bases and J 0 bases, leaving 8 bases between the germline ends. This CDR3 spans 15 amino acids. The CDR3 region has the DNA TGTGCCAGCAGCTTAGCGCAGGTCATGAACACTGAAGCTTTCTTT. Translation gives CASSLAQVMNTEAFF.

The V and J genes are TRBV27 and TRBJ2-4; possibly TRBD2 for D (5 bases). The CDR3 sequence is 16 residues long. CDR1 and CDR2 (germline): MNHEY, SMNVEV (reference sequence). Trimming removed 4 bases from V and 1 base from J, with 14 bases in between. The CDR3 DNA is TGTGCCAGCAGTTCCTGGACTGAAGGGGCCAAAAACATTCAGTACTTC. It translates to CASSSWTEGAKNIQYF.

CDR3 region: CASKAVDRVNTEAFF. The CDR3 nucleotides read TGTGCCAGCAAAGCCGTTGACAGGGTAAACACTGAAGCTTTCTTT. This sequence joins TRBV6-5 and TRBJ1-1, with TRBD1 identical over 7 bases. Unmatched junction bases numbered 10, after V lost 7 bases and J lost 2 bases. CDR1 is MNHEY and CDR2 is SVGAGI in the germline V gene. The CDR3 totals 15 residues.

The chain links TRBV28 to TRBJ2-7; 10 nucleotides align to TRBD2. Germline trimming cut 7 bases from V and 5 bases from J; bases unmatched to any gene: 8. Germline-derived CDR1 and CDR2 are MDHEN and SYDVKM. The CDR3 consists of 14 residues. The DNA for the CDR3 is TGTGCCAGCATTCCTAGCGGGAGTAACGACGAGCAGTACTTC. It encodes CASIPSGSNDEQYF.

This clone was counted a few times. The chain carries TRBV5-1 and TRBJ2-1, with 11 nucleotides matching TRBD2. Trimming removed 3 bases from V and 5 bases from J; junction bases left unmatched: 4. CDR3 length: 15 amino acids. Germline V gene data show CDR1 as SGHRS and CDR2 as YFSETQ. The CDR3 nucleotides are TGCGCCAGCAGCTCACCGGGACTAGCGGACAATGAGCAGTTCTTC. Amino acid sequence: CASSSPGLADNEQFF.

The chain employs TRBV9 and TRBJ2-1; TRBD1 or TRBD2 may be the D gene (5 bases each). V lost 0 bases and J lost 0, with 10 bases in between. This CDR3 spans 16 amino acids. Germline values: CDR1 SGDLS, CDR2 YYNGEE. This chain's CDR3 is CASSVEGTNSYNEQFF. The CDR3 DNA reads TGTGCCAGCAGCGTAGAGGGGACGAACTCCTACAATGAGCAGTTCTTC.